Listed below are T cell receptor beta chains from one sample, sequenced in a study of T cells after yellow fever vaccination. One entry per CDR3 protein, called by TCRdb with MiXCR from the 5' RACE reads. The sample contains some 120,000 distinct CDR3 sequences, around 9.8% of which appear only once. The material was CD8+ T cells sorted from PBMCs, obtained on the day of the yellow fever booster vaccination. The receptors stem from a man aged 18 to 29 who received the YFV17D yellow fever vaccine. Each CDR3 is given with its conserved first and last residue. Fields, in order: J gene, D gene, clone size, V gene, CDR3 DNA, CDR3 protein. A D gene is named only where the DNA matches it firmly. Size is stated for part of the rows, as once, few or many counts, or as a class when the clone is expanded.

TRBJ1-2	NA	few	TRBV9	TGTGCCAGCGCAGACAGTCATGGCTACACCTTC	CASADSHGYTF
TRBJ2-1	TRBD2	few	TRBV6-5	TGTGCCAGCAGTTCCCCGACTAGCGGGGTCGCTGAGCAGTTCTTC	CASSSPTSGVAEQFF
TRBJ2-4	NA	few	TRBV5-5	TGTGCCAGCAGCCCCAATAGAATTCAGTACTTC	CASSPNRIQYF
TRBJ2-6	NA	NA	TRBV21-1	TGTGCCAGCAGCCACCGGGACAGGGGGCCTGGGGCCAACGTCCTGACTTTC	CASSHRDRGPGANVLTF
TRBJ2-7	TRBD2	few	TRBV20-1	TGCAGTGCTAGGGATGGACTAGCGGCCTACGAGCAGTACTTC	CSARDGLAAYEQYF
TRBJ1-2	NA	few	TRBV25-1	TGTGCCAGCACCGATGACTATGGCTACACCTTC	CASTDDYGYTF
TRBJ2-7	NA	few	TRBV4-3	TGCGCCAGCAGCCAAGCTTGGGAGTCCTACGAGCAGTACTTC	CASSQAWESYEQYF
TRBJ2-5	NA	few	TRBV7-9	TGTGCCAGCAGCAGGTTGTTGGAGACCCAGTACTTC	CASSRLLETQYF
TRBJ2-1	TRBD2	few	TRBV5-4	TGTGCCAGCAGCTTGACTCTTAGCGGGGTAATAAATGAGCAGTTCTTC	CASSLTLSGVINEQFF
TRBJ2-7	TRBD1	few	TRBV10-3	TGTGCCATCAGGACCGGGACAGCTCGTTCCTACGAGCAGTACTTC	CAIRTGTARSYEQYF
TRBJ2-5	TRBD2	few	TRBV2	TGTGCCAGCAGTGACGGGGGGGGGTTCCAAGAGACCCAGTACTTC	CASSDGGGFQETQYF
TRBJ2-5	TRBD2	few	TRBV15	TGTGCCACCAGCAGAGCTATAGCGGGGGTAGACCAAGAGACCCAGTACTTC	CATSRAIAGVDQETQYF
TRBJ2-1	NA	few	TRBV27	TGTGCCAGCAGTTTAACCCAGGACAATCACAATGAGCAGTTCTTC	CASSLTQDNHNEQFF
TRBJ1-6	NA	NA	TRBV9	TGTGCCAGCAGCGTAGCAGGGTTTGGTTCACCCCTCCACTTT	CASSVAGFGSPLHF
TRBJ2-5	TRBD2	NA	TRBV10-3	TGTGCCACCAGGGACTATTTGCTAGAGACCCAGTACTTC	CATRDYLLETQYF
TRBJ2-7	NA	NA	TRBV20-1	TGCAGTGCTAATGATGGACCCGAGCAGTACTTC	CSANDGPEQYF
TRBJ1-1	NA	few	TRBV6-4	TGTGCCAGCAGCGCACGGGGAGTCGCTGGTGAAGCTTTCTTT	CASSARGVAGEAFF
TRBJ1-1	NA	few	TRBV7-6	TGTGCCAGCAGCCCCGGTAGGGAGGGGCTCGCTGAAGCTTTCTTT	CASSPGREGLAEAFF
TRBJ2-5	NA	few	TRBV7-3	TGTGCCAGCAGCCCGTCCAACTCAGGAGAAGAGACCCAGTACTTC	CASSPSNSGEETQYF
TRBJ2-5	TRBD2	NA	TRBV7-9	TGTGCCAGCAGCACAAGCGGGGTACGGGAGACCCAGTACTTC	CASSTSGVRETQYF
TRBJ2-3	TRBD2	few	TRBV7-3	TGTGCCAGCAGCTTTGGCGGGAGCCTCACAGATACGCAGTATTTT	CASSFGGSLTDTQYF
TRBJ2-3	NA	NA	TRBV20-1	TGCAGTGCTAGAGATGAGGGCCTCGACGGTTTT	CSARDEGLDGF
TRBJ2-6	NA	few	TRBV7-9	TGTGCCAGCAGCCAGACCCGGCCAGGTTTAGAGGCCAACGTCCTGACTTTC	CASSQTRPGLEANVLTF
TRBJ1-4	NA	NA	TRBV27	TGTGCCAGCGGCTGGGGCCCGGAAAGTGAAAAACTGTTTTTT	CASGWGPESEKLFF
TRBJ2-2	NA	NA	TRBV12-5	TGTGCTAGTGGTTTGGTAGTGGGGTCTAACACCGGGGAGCTGTTTTTT	CASGLVVGSNTGELFF
TRBJ2-7	TRBD1	few	TRBV29-1	TGCAGCGTTGAACATCCAGGACAGGGTTCCTACGAGCAGTACTTC	CSVEHPGQGSYEQYF
TRBJ1-5	TRBD1	NA	TRBV28	TGTGCCAGCAGTCCGACAGGGGCCCTCAATCAGCCCCAGCATTTT	CASSPTGALNQPQHF
TRBJ2-6	NA	many	TRBV4-3	TGCGCCAGCAGCCAAGAGTCCGCCTCTGGGGCCAACGTCCTGACTTTC	CASSQESASGANVLTF
TRBJ1-1	NA	NA	TRBV4-2	TGTGCCAGCAGCAAAAGAGAGGGCAGGGACACTGAAGCTTTCTTT	CASSKREGRDTEAFF
TRBJ2-3	TRBD2	many	TRBV20-1	TGCAGTGCTAAGCCCCCCGGGGGGACTAGCTTGCCAGATACGCAGTATTTT	CSAKPPGGTSLPDTQYF
TRBJ2-7	NA	many	TRBV10-3	TGTGCCATCAGTGAGTCCTCCTACGAGCAGTACTTC	CAISESSYEQYF
TRBJ1-1	NA	NA	TRBV27	TGTGCCAGCAGTCCCCTGGGCACTGAAGCTTTCTTT	CASSPLGTEAFF
TRBJ2-3	NA	NA	TRBV7-9	TGTGCCAGCAGGGAAACAGCAGATACGCAGTATTTT	CASRETADTQYF
TRBJ2-1	NA	few	TRBV20-1	TGCAGTGCTAGAAGATCCCCCGGGACTTGGAATGAGCAGTTCTTC	CSARRSPGTWNEQFF
TRBJ2-2	NA	few	TRBV5-1	TGCGCCAGCAGCACCGGGCCTTCCACCGGGGAGCTGTTTTTT	CASSTGPSTGELFF
TRBJ2-5	NA	NA	TRBV12-3/TRBV12-4	TGTGCCAGCAGTTTCCGGGGCCAAGAGACCCAGTACTTC	CASSFRGQETQYF
TRBJ2-3	TRBD2	many	TRBV6-1	TGTGCCAGCATAGCGGGGCTCGAACTCACAGATACGCAGTATTTT	CASIAGLELTDTQYF
TRBJ2-1	NA	few	TRBV6-2/TRBV6-3	TGTGCCAGCAGTTACGGGGGAGGAGGCAATGAGCAGTTCTTC	CASSYGGGGNEQFF
TRBJ2-6	TRBD1	NA	TRBV20-1	TGCAGTGCTGGGGACAGGGGGCTTGGGGCCAACGTCCTGACTTTC	CSAGDRGLGANVLTF
TRBJ2-3	NA	NA	TRBV2	TGTGCCAGCTGGAGGGGGGGGAGAGATACGCAGTATTTT	CASWRGGRDTQYF